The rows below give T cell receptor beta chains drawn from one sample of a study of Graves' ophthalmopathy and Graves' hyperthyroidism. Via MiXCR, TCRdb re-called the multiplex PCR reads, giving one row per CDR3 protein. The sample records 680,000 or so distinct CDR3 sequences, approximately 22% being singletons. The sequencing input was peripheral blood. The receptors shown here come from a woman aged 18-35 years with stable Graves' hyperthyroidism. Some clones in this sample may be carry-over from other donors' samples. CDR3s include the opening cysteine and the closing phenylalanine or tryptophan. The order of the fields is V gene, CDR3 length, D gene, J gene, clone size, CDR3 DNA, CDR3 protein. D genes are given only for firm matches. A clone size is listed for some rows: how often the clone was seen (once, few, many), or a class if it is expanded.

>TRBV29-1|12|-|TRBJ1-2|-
TGCAGCGTTGAAGCAGCTAACTATGGCTACACCTTC
CSVEAANYGYTF
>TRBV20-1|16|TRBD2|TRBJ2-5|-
TGCAGTGCTTGGGCTCGACTAGCGGGAGTGAGAGAGACCCAGTACTTC
CSAWARLAGVRETQYF
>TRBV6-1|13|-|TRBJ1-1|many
TGTGCCAGCAGTCCCGGGGGGGGAAGATTTCGCTTCTTT
CASSPGGGRFRFF
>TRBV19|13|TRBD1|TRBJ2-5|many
TGTGCCACCAGGACAGGGGGGCAAGAGACCCAGTACTTC
CATRTGGQETQYF
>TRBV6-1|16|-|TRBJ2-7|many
TGTGCCAGCAGTGAAGTGTTAGGGGGGACGCCCTACGAGCAGTACTTC
CASSEVLGGTPYEQYF
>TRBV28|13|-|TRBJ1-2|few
TGTGCCAGCAATCGTGTTTTACTTGGGGGCTACACCTTC
CASNRVLLGGYTF
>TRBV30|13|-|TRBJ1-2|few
TGTGCCTGGAACGTCGGCAACCTATGGAGCTACACCTTC
CAWNVGNLWSYTF
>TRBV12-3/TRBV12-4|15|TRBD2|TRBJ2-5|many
TGTGCCAGCAGTGAACCGGGACTAGCTGGAGAGACCCAGTACTTC
CASSEPGLAGETQYF
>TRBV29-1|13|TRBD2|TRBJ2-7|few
TGCAGCGTTGAACGGGAGGGCCGCTACGAGCAGTACTTC
CSVEREGRYEQYF
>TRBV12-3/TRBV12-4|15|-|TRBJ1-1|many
TGTGCCAGCAGTGGGGGGAAGACTCGGAACACTGAAGCTTTCTTT
CASSGGKTRNTEAFF
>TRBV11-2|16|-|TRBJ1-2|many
TGTGCCAGCAGCTCGGACGGCTTCCCCGGAGTTAATGGCTACACCTTC
CASSSDGFPGVNGYTF
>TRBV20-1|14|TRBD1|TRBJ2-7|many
TGCAGTGCTACCAGACAGGGACCGTCCTACGAGCAGTACTTC
CSATRQGPSYEQYF
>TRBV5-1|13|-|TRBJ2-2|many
TGCGCCAGCAGCTCTAAGGCCGCCGGGGAGCTGTTTTTT
CASSSKAAGELFF
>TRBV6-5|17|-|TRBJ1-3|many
TGTGCCAGCAGTTACGGGCAGTTCGAATACTCTGGAAACACCATATATTTT
CASSYGQFEYSGNTIYF
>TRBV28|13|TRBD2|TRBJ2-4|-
TGTGCCAGCAGTTTACTAGCGGGAGCCATTCAGTACTTC
CASSLLAGAIQYF
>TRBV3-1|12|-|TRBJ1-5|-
TGTGCCAGCAGCCAGGGGTTAAGGCCCCAGCATTTT
CASSQGLRPQHF